This record covers a single T cell receptor (beta chain). No cognate antigen has been identified for it. Base qualities are not provided; no much larger clone lies one nucleotide away. In Seattle, one collaborating source enrolled patients while the infection was active and tracked those patients longitudinally over the course of disease. The collaborating institutions used their own protocols to collect whole blood in K2EDTA tubes. For TCRbeta analysis, collaborators shipped samples in one of three forms: frozen whole blood, isolated PBMCs, or DNA extracted from either of those sample types. Trimmed from V: 2 bases; trimmed from J: 8 bases; junction bases lacking a gene match: 16. CDR3 length: 18 amino acids, cysteine to phenylalanine. Only the CDR3 region is kept as DNA, spanning 54 bases read in frame from base 1. The data originate from a study of blood T cell repertoires in COVID-19 (TCRdb year 2020). Context from the whole study: Samples covering the acute and convalescent phases of COVID-19 were provided by collaborators in the United States, Italy and Spain. The prospective study material was composed of cDNA or gDNA derived from T cells, B-cell-depleted T cells, or PBMCs. The dataset comprised deeply sampled blood TCRbeta repertoires from subjects exposed to, actively infected with, or recovered from COVID-19. A freely available public database, intended as a resource for researchers studying the immune response to SARS-CoV-2, is where the repertoires were released. The samples were drawn from two sources: the first 160 participants of the ongoing ImmuneRACE study, and 1,200 or so subjects contributed by 6 global collaborators. A de-identified subject ID, COVID-19 status, age in years and sex were almost always included in the sample metadata. Where available, HLA class I and class II types were obtained from metadata supplied by the sample provider rather than from assay-based typing. Overall study outcomes, separate from this receptor: The quantity of clinical and demographic metadata differed by source and by participant and was supplied without curation.

TCRbeta CDR3 regions were amplified from genomic DNA using the immunoSEQ Assay, a bias-controlled multiplex PCR. On the authors' methods: The number of nucleated cells in each sample was estimated from the amplification of reference gene primers within the assay. Sequence reads were collapsed and filtered to measure the absolute abundance of every unique TCRbeta CDR3 rearrangement. For each sample, productive Simpson clonality was calculated as the square root of Simpson's diversity index over productive rearrangements. The table was pulled from immuneACCESS by TCRdb, which kept in-frame rearrangements only. Such tables lose some clones; where checked, under half of the loss comes from unresolved V genes, and the rest has no known cause. The D gene and trimming were derived from the DNA, and the V and J assignments and clone size from that table. The sample table shows about 410,000 clones, and about 91% are seen once. Jointly, the top ten make up roughly 1.6% of the sample.

The sequence derives from a middle-aged woman with COVID-19, enrolled during active disease. The V and J genes are TRBV6-7 and TRBJ2-1, with 9 junctional bases fitting TRBD1. TRBV6-7 is sorted into the ORF group, with uncertain function. Material for sequencing was peripheral blood. The CDR3 protein: CASSYRAHRDRALHEQFF. In nucleotides, the sequence is TGTGCCAGCAGTTACCGCGCTCACCGGGACAGGGCTCTTCATGAGCAGTTCTTC.